This T cell receptor beta chain was recovered during a study of T cell clonotyping in hematopoietic cell transplantation. Whole-study findings and limits: At the given depth, recipient repertoires were over 97% de novo clonotypes.

Turning to this clone: Its antigen remains unidentified.

The germline CDR1 and CDR2 sequences are MNHNS and SASEGT. There are 14 residues in the CDR3. V was pared by 3 bases and J by 4 bases, with 9 bases between. The data were produced by immunoSEQ multiplex PCR, yet TCRdb's version contains in-frame clones alone and is incomplete. The data contain 35,000 to 45,000 clones, around 94% of them singletons. Input material: peripheral blood mononuclear cells. The sequence derives from a woman aged 45-59 years in good health. Some clones in this sample may be carry-over from other donors' samples. The chain uses TRBV6-1 and TRBJ2-2; no reliable D call. The CDR3 DNA reads TGTGCCAGCAGTGAGTCTGGGCGCACCGGGGAGCTGTTTTTT. Its translation: CASSESGRTGELFF.